This TCR beta chain was captured in a study of CD8+ T cells in alopecia areata. This clone was observed a few times. Sample treatment: oral pan-JAK inhibitor, 5-10 mg twice daily. RNA extraction and reverse transcription yielded cDNA as sequencing template. Sequencing used immunoSEQ multiplex PCR; TCRdb keeps in-frame clones, though not all of them. The sample comprises about 210,000 clones, 43% of which are singletons, and 2.6% rests with the top ten. The sample in question was CD4+ T cells sorted from blood, obtained at approximately week 37, from a patient treated with tofacitinib. The TCR originated in a human donor with alopecia areata.

The CDR3 is CASSLGSWGTEAFF. CDR3 sequence (DNA): TGTGCCAGCAGCTTAGGCTCATGGGGAACTGAAGCTTTCTTT. The chain employs TRBV7-9 and TRBJ1-1, with unresolved D. The CDR3 consists of 14 residues. Germline V gene data show CDR1 as SEHNR and CDR2 as FQNEAQ (reference sequence). V was clipped by 1 base and J by 5 bases, with 11 bases between them.